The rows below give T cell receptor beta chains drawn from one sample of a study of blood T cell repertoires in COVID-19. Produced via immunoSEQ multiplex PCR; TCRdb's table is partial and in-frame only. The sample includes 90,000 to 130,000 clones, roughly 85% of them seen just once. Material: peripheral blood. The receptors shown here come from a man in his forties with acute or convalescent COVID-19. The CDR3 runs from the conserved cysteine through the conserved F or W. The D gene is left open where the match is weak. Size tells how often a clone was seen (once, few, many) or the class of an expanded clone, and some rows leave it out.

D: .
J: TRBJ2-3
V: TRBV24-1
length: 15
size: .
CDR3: CATSDAAIVPDTQYF
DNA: TGTGCCACCAGTGACGCCGCGATAGTCCCAGATACGCAGTATTTT

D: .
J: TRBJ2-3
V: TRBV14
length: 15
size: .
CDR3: CASSQDRGSTDTQYF
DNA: TGTGCCAGCAGCCAAGATCGAGGGTCCACAGATACGCAGTATTTT

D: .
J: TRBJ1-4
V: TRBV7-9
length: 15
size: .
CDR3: CASSLNKGGNEKLFF
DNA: TGTGCCAGCAGCTTAAACAAGGGGGGGAATGAAAAACTGTTTTTT

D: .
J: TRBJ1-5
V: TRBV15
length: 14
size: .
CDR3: CATSTGTGYQPQHF
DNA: TGTGCCACCAGCACGGGAACAGGGTATCAGCCCCAGCATTTT

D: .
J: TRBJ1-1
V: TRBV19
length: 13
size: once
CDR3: CASKGPPGTEAFF
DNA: TGTGCCAGTAAAGGACCGCCGGGAACTGAAGCTTTCTTT

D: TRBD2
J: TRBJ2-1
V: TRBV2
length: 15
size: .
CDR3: CASSGSSGGENEQFF
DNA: TGTGCCAGCAGTGGGTCTAGCGGGGGGGAGAATGAGCAGTTCTTC

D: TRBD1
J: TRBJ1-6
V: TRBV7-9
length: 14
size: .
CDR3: CASSLGTARSPLHF
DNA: TGTGCCAGCAGCCTGGGGACAGCGAGGTCACCCCTCCACTTT

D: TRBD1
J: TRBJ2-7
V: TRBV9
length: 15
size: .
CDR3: CASSVGTGKSYEQYF
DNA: TGTGCCAGCAGCGTAGGGACAGGCAAATCCTACGAGCAGTACTTC

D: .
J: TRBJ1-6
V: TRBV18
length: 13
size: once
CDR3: CASSDGRNSPLHF
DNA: TGTGCCAGCTCCGACGGCAGGAATTCACCCCTCCACTTT

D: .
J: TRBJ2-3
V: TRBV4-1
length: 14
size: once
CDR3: CASSQVDFTDTQYF
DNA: TGCGCCAGCAGCCAAGTTGACTTCACAGATACGCAGTATTTT

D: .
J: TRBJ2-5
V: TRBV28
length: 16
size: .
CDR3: CASSLPGPGDQETQYF
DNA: TGTGCCAGCAGTTTACCGGGGCCGGGAGATCAAGAGACCCAGTACTTC

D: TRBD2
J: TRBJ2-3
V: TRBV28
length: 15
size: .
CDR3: CASSIAGGEADTQYF
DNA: TGTGCCAGCAGTATAGCGGGAGGCGAGGCAGATACGCAGTATTTT

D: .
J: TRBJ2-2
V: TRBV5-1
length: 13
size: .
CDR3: CASSPTSTGELFF
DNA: TGCGCCAGCAGCCCAACTAGCACCGGGGAGCTGTTTTTT

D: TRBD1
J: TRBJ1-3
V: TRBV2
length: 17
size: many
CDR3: CASSGLTGQSSGNTIYF
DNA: TGTGCCAGCAGCGGGTTGACAGGGCAGAGCTCTGGAAACACCATATATTTT

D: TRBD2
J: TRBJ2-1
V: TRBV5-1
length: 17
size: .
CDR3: CASSGLLAGGPYNEQFF
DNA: TGCGCCAGCAGCGGTTTACTAGCGGGGGGCCCCTACAATGAGCAGTTCTTC

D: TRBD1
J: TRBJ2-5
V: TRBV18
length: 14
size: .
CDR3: CASSPQTGGETQYF
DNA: TGTGCCAGCTCACCACAGACAGGGGGGGAGACCCAGTACTTC

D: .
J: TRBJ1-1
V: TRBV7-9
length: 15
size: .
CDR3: CASSSLTGSRTEAFF
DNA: TGTGCCAGCAGCTCCCTCACAGGGTCGCGGACTGAAGCTTTCTTT

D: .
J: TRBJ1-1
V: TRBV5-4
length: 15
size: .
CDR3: CASSKNSAMNTEAFF
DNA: TGTGCCAGCAGTAAGAACAGTGCCATGAACACTGAAGCTTTCTTT

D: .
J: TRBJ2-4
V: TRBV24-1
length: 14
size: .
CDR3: CATSAGYTSDIQYF
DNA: TGTGCCACCAGTGCAGGATATACCTCAGACATTCAGTACTTC

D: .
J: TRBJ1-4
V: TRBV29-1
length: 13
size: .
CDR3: CSVAQGEGEKLFF
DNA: TGCAGCGTTGCACAGGGAGAGGGTGAAAAACTGTTTTTT

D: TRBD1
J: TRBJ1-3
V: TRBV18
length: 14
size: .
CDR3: CASSSTGSGNTIYF
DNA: TGTGCCAGCTCATCGACAGGGTCTGGAAACACCATATATTTT

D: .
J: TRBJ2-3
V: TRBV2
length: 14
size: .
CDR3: CASSVRASTDTQYF
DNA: TGTGCCAGCAGTGTCAGGGCTAGCACAGATACGCAGTATTTT

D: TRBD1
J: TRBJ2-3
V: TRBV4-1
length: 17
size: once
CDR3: CASSQVPGGSGTDTQYF
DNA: TGCGCCAGCAGCCAAGTACCAGGGGGCAGTGGCACAGATACGCAGTATTTT

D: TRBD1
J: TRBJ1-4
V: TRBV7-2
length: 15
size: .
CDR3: CASSRRTGNNEKLFF
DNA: TGTGCCAGCAGCAGAAGGACAGGAAATAATGAAAAACTGTTTTTT

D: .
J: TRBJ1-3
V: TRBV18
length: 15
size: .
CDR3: CASSELDSSGNTIYF
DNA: TGTGCCAGCTCGGAGCTGGACAGCTCTGGAAACACCATATATTTT

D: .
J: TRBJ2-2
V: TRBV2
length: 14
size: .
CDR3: CASRGGDGTGELFF
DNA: TGTGCCAGCAGGGGGGGAGACGGCACCGGGGAGCTGTTTTTT

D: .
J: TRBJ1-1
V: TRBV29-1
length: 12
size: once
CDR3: CSVTVRNTEAFF
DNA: TGCAGCGTGACAGTTCGGAACACTGAAGCTTTCTTT